The 20 T cell receptor beta chains reported below all come from one sample, sequenced in a study of cytomegalovirus exposure and HLA in healthy donors. Amplification used 60 Vbeta primers and 13 Jbeta primers. Repertoires were generated with immunoSEQ multiplex PCR, while TCRdb's copy carries only in-frame clones and drops some. The sample consists of about 160,000 clones, 75% to 85% of them appearing once. The sample consisted of PBMCs. The receptors come from a man aged 50 to 59 in good health and CMV-seropositive.

The genes are TRBV28 and TRBJ1-5, with D perhaps TRBD1 (5 bases). The V gene's germline CDR1 is MDHEN and CDR2 SYDVKM. CDR3 length equals 15 residues. V was clipped by 8 bases and J by 0 bases, with 14 bases between them. CDR3 DNA: TGTGCCAGCCTAAACTGGGGGGATAGCAATCAGCCCCAGCATTTT. It yields the protein CASLNWGDSNQPQHF.

The rearrangement links TRBV2 to TRBJ1-1, with 11 bases identical to TRBD1. J lost 5 bases, V lost 10 bases, and 9 bases had no gene match. CDR3 length: 14 amino acids. In germline, CDR1 is SNHLY, CDR2 FYNNEI. CDR3 in amino acids: CATGTGGRGTEAFF. The CDR3 region has the DNA TGTGCCACCGGGACAGGGGGAAGAGGGACTGAAGCTTTCTTT. The whole variable domain, remainder taken from reference TRBV2 and TRBJ1-1, is EPEVTQTPSHQVTQMGQEVILRCVPISNHLYFYWYRQILGQKVEFLVSFYNNEISEKSEIFDDQFSVERPDGSNFTLKIRSTKLEDSAMYFCATGTGGRGTEAFFGQGTRLTVV.

This sequence joins TRBV6-6 and TRBJ2-3; 11 nucleotides agree with TRBD2. J lost 4 bases, V lost 3 bases, and 0 bases had no gene match. CDR1 and CDR2 (germline): MNHNY, SVGAGI (reference sequence). The CDR3 totals 14 residues. The CDR3 nucleotides read TGTGCCAGCAGTTATAGCGGGGGGGCAGATACGCAGTATTTT. Protein sequence: CASSYSGGADTQYF.

The chain has TRBV2 and TRBJ2-5, with D tentatively TRBD2 (5 bases). CDR1 is SNHLY, CDR2 FYNNEI, per germline. The V end lost 8 bases, the J end lost 5 bases, and 15 bases lay between the germline ends. The CDR3 runs 13 residues. For the CDR3, the DNA is TGTGCCAGCGCCCCGGGATTGGGGGAGACCCAGTACTTC. This gives the protein CASAPGLGETQYF.

The CDR3: CASSPTGGIQGKMEYGYTF. CDR3 nucleotides: TGTGCCAGCTCCCCAACAGGCGGTATACAGGGAAAGATGGAGTATGGCTACACCTTC. The chain employs TRBV18 and TRBJ1-2, with a weak D call TRBD1 (6 bases). The V gene's germline CDR1 is KGHSH and CDR2 LQKENI. V was pared by 6 bases and J by 5 bases, with 31 bases between. This CDR3 comprises 19 residues. The full variable domain, completed using reference TRBV18 and TRBJ1-2, is NAGVMQNPRHLVRRRGQEARLRCSPMKGHSHVYWYRQLPEEGLKFMVYLQKENIIDESGMPKERFSAEFPKEGPSILRIQQVVRGDSAAYFCASSPTGGIQGKMEYGYTFGSGTRLTVV.

This rearrangement joins TRBV19 to TRBJ2-2, with D unresolved. The CDR3 runs 17 residues. V was cut by 6 bases and J by 0 bases, with 17 bases left in between. Germline loops: CDR1 LNHDA, CDR2 SQIVND (reference sequence). CDR3 residues: CASRTRDWSTNTGELFF. For the CDR3, the DNA is TGTGCCAGTAGAACTCGCGATTGGTCGACGAACACCGGGGAGCTGTTTTTT. Variable domain in full (rest from reference TRBV19 and TRBJ2-2): DGGITQSPKYLFRKEGQNVTLSCEQNLNHDAMYWYRQDPGQGLRLIYYSQIVNDFQKGDIAEGYSVSREKKESFPLTVTSAQKNPTAFYLCASRTRDWSTNTGELFFGEGSRLTVL.

This sequence joins TRBV19 and TRBJ2-7, with a tentative D call TRBD1 (6 bases). Germline CDR1 reads LNHDA; CDR2 reads SQIVND (reference sequence). The V end lost 6 bases, the J end lost 2 bases, and 17 bases lay between the germline ends. The CDR3 is 15 residues long. CDR3 residues: CASRRTHRDPYEQYV. The CDR3 DNA reads as TGTGCCAGTAGACGGACTCACAGGGACCCCTACGAGCAGTACGTC.

This clone has a handful of counts. The chain combines TRBV21-1 with TRBJ2-7; the listed D gene, TRBD1, was not tested against the DNA. TRBV21-1 is reported as a pseudogene. This CDR3 comprises 18 residues. CDR3 protein: CASSCPAPPGGSSYEQYV. CDR3 coding DNA: TGTGCCAGCAGCTGCCCTGCCCCCCCAGGGGGAAGCTCCTACGAGCAGTACGTC.

The rearrangement uses TRBV14 and TRBJ1-6; 8 nucleotides agree with TRBD1. V shed 4 bases and J 5 bases; nucleotides not matched to a gene: 1. In germline, CDR1 is SGHDN, CDR2 FVKESK. The CDR3 is 14 residues long. The CDR3 DNA reads as TGTGCCAGCAGCCGGACAGGGAATAATTCACCCCTCCACTTT. Translating gives CASSRTGNNSPLHF.

The gene calls are TRBV29-1 and TRBJ1-2, with 9 bases fitting TRBD1. CDR3 length equals 13 residues. V shed 6 bases, J shed 7 bases, and the junction held 9 bases outside the gene matches. From germline, CDR1 is SQVTM and CDR2 ANQGSEA. The CDR3 DNA follows: TGCAGCGTCCCCTTGGACAGGGGCTCTGGCTACACCTTC. Residues: CSVPLDRGSGYTF.

The chain combines TRBV10-3 with TRBJ2-7; 9 nucleotides line up with TRBD1. CDR1 ENHRY and CDR2 SYGVKD come from the germline V gene. V was pared by 6 bases and J by 3 bases, with 6 bases of the junction left unmatched. The CDR3 covers 14 residues. CDR3 nucleotide sequence: TGTGCCATCAGGGGACAGGGTGACGGCTACGAGCAGTACTTC. Translated, it gives CAIRGQGDGYEQYF.

This clone occurred a few times. The chain combines TRBV9 with TRBJ2-2; possible D gene TRBD2, 6 bases. Germline V CDR1 and CDR2: SGDLS, YYNGEE. CDR3 length: 15 amino acids. Trimming cost V 0 bases and J 7 bases, with 13 bases left between them. The chain's CDR3 is CASSVADAGSGELFF. The CDR3 bases are TGTGCCAGCAGCGTAGCCGACGCCGGGAGCGGGGAGCTGTTTTTT.

This clone has a handful of counts. The chain uses TRBV9 and TRBJ2-5; 7 bases are a match to TRBD1. V shed 4 bases and J 5 bases; nucleotides not matched to a gene: 5. Germline CDR1 is SGDLS and CDR2 is YYNGEE. This CDR3 comprises 13 residues. The chain's CDR3 is CASSNNRGETQYF. As DNA, the CDR3 is TGTGCCAGCAGCAATAACAGGGGCGAGACCCAGTACTTC.

The chain uses TRBV18 and TRBJ2-3; 8 positions agree with TRBD1. With 3 bases clipped from V and 5 bases from J, the junction kept 4 bases outside the gene matches. This CDR3 contains 14 residues. Germline CDR1 KGHSH, CDR2 LQKENI. The CDR3, as DNA: TGTGCCAGCTCACCCCGGGACAGGCGAGATACGCAGTATTTT. Translating gives CASSPRDRRDTQYF.

V is TRBV2 and J is TRBJ2-2; 8 nucleotides line up with TRBD1. This CDR3 contains 15 residues. Trimming cost V 10 bases and J 3 bases; bases outside gene matches: 10. Germline loops: CDR1 SNHLY, CDR2 FYNNEI. The CDR3 DNA reads as TGTGCCAACCCGGACAGGGAAAGAGACACCGGGGAGCTGTTTTTT. It specifies CANPDRERDTGELFF.

CDR3 sequence (DNA): TGCGCCAGCAGCCCACAGCTTGTGGGGGGGACTGAAGCTTTCTTT. This sequence encodes CASSPQLVGGTEAFF. This chain joins TRBV5-1 and TRBJ1-1; D is perhaps TRBD1 (5 bases). The CDR3 sequence is 15 residues long. V lost 4 bases, J lost 5 bases, and 18 bases lay in between. The germline V gene has CDR1 SGHRS and CDR2 YFSETQ. The complete variable domain, with remaining parts taken from reference TRBV5-1 and TRBJ1-1, reads KAGVTQTPRYLIKTRGQQVTLSCSPISGHRSVSWYQQTPGQGLQFLFEYFSETQRNKGNFPGRFSGRQFSNSRSEMNVSTLELGDSALYLCASSPQLVGGTEAFFGQGTRLTVV.

This chain connects TRBV7-3 to TRBJ1-1; D might be TRBD1 (5 bases). Germline V gene data show CDR1 as SGHTA and CDR2 as FQGTGA. The CDR3 consists of 14 residues. The ends were cut back, 4 bases at V and 5 bases at J, with 14 bases in the middle. For the CDR3, the DNA is TGTGCCAGCAGCTCCACGGCAGGGAAGACTGAAGCTTTCTTT. Its translation is CASSSTAGKTEAFF.

The CDR3 protein is CASSTPGQNYGYTF. In DNA form, the CDR3 reads TGTGCCAGCAGCACGCCGGGACAGAACTATGGCTACACCTTC. The rearrangement uses TRBV7-9 and TRBJ1-2; 7 bases align to TRBD1. This CDR3 has 14 residues. J gave up 2 bases and V 5 bases, and 5 bases lay outside the gene matches. In germline, CDR1 is SEHNR, CDR2 FQNEAQ (reference sequence).

This clone was detected a few times. The genes are TRBV6-5 and TRBJ2-2; D remains ambiguous. CDR3 length: 14 residues. Germline assignment: CDR1 MNHEY and CDR2 SVGAGI. V lost 2 bases, J lost 3 bases, and 7 bases lay in between. The chain's CDR3 is CASSYHSDTGELFF. The CDR3 DNA is TGTGCCAGCAGTTACCATTCGGACACCGGGGAGCTGTTTTTT.

The V and J genes are TRBV9 and TRBJ1-2, with 9 bases matching TRBD1. The germline gives CDR1 SGDLS, CDR2 YYNGEE. Trimming at V came to 4 bases and at J to 8 bases, leaving 6 bases not matched to a gene. The CDR3 runs to 13 residues. CDR3: CASSPQGAGGYTF. The CDR3, as DNA: TGTGCCAGCAGCCCACAGGGGGCGGGCGGCTACACCTTC. The whole variable domain, remainder taken from reference TRBV9 and TRBJ1-2, is DSGVTQTPKHLITATGQRVTLRCSPRSGDLSVYWYQQSLDQGLQFLIQYYNGEERAKGNILERFSAQQFPDLHSELNLSSLELGDSALYFCASSPQGAGGYTFGSGTRLTVV.